This T cell receptor (beta chain) was sequenced for a study of blood T cell repertoires in COVID-19 (dated by TCRdb to between 2020 and 2021). Study-level background: Samples from collaborators originated in the United States, Italy and Spain and spanned both the acute and convalescent phases of COVID-19. The material from the prospective study consisted of cDNA or gDNA derived from T cells, B-cell-depleted T cells, or PBMCs. The dataset comprised deeply sampled blood TCRbeta repertoires from subjects exposed to, actively infected with, or recovered from COVID-19. The repertoires were released in a freely available public database meant as a resource for research on the immune response to SARS-CoV-2. Samples were obtained from the ongoing ImmuneRACE study (first 160 participants) and from over a thousand subjects provided by 6 global collaborators. Sample metadata almost always included a de-identified subject ID, COVID-19 status, age in years and sex. Where available, HLA class I and class II types were obtained from metadata supplied by the sample provider rather than from assay-based typing.

Whole blood was collected in K2EDTA tubes by collaborating institutions according to the institutions' own protocols. For TCRbeta analysis, collaborators shipped samples as frozen whole blood, isolated PBMCs, or DNA extracted from either of those sample types. Concerning this clone: Its antigen has not been determined. Base qualities are not recorded, but no much larger clone differs from it by a single base.

The CDR3 runs 15 amino acids, cysteine and phenylalanine included. Of all the DNA, just the CDR3 is kept, 45 bases in frame from base 1. V was cut back by 5 bases and J by 1 base, leaving a gap of 12 bases between them. CDR1 and CDR2, looked up from the germline V gene, are MDHEN and SYDVKM. The immunoSEQ Assay, a bias-controlled multiplex PCR, was used to amplify TCRbeta CDR3 regions from genomic DNA. The original methods were these. Nucleated cell counts per sample were estimated from amplification of reference gene primers within the assay. Sequence reads were collapsed and filtered to measure the absolute abundance of every unique TCRbeta CDR3 rearrangement. For each sample, productive Simpson clonality was calculated by taking the square root of Simpson's diversity index across productive rearrangements. In its TCRdb copy, this immuneACCESS table keeps in-frame sequences only and misses some clones. Where compared with another copy, unresolved V genes explain less than half of these, and the others have no known cause. The V and J calls and clone size were taken over from that table, and D and trimming were inferred from the DNA. The sample profile shows about 210,000 clones; 80% of them were found once. Roughly 12% of the sample belongs to the ten largest clones.

Overall study results and their limits: How much clinical and demographic metadata was included differed by source and by participant, and the metadata was provided uncurated.

The chain is assembled from TRBV28 and TRBJ1-5, with no confidently assigned D gene. Sequenced: peripheral blood. This TCR came from a human donor in a cohort sampled during active COVID-19. The CDR3 sequence is CASSLPLGSNQPQHF. The DNA sequence is as follows: TGTGCCAGCAGTCTCCCTTTGGGCAGCAATCAGCCCCAGCATTTT. With the portions outside the CDR3 filled from the reference TRBV28 and TRBJ1-5 genes, the complete variable region becomes DVKVTQSSRYLVKRTGEKVFLECVQDMDHENMFWYRQDPGLGLRLIYFSYDVKMKEKGDIPEGYSVSREKKERFSLILESASTNQTSMYLCASSLPLGSNQPQHFGDGTRLSIL.